One and the same sample provided the 20 T cell receptor beta chains below, sequenced in a study of cytomegalovirus exposure and HLA in healthy donors. The protocol was immunoSEQ multiplex PCR, while the TCRdb copy is restricted to in-frame clones and leaves out a portion. The sample lists approximately 50,000 clones, 88% occurring once. The sample comprised PBMCs. Receptors were obtained from a woman younger than 45 in good health and CMV-seronegative.

The J gene is TRBJ1-2, the V gene TRBV30; 8 bases are shared with TRBD1. CDR3 length equals 15 residues. The V and J ends lost 3 bases and 1 base, in that order; junction bases with no gene match: 7. Germline V gives CDR1 GTSNPN, CDR2 SVGIG (reference sequence). The CDR3 nucleotides read TGTGCCTGGAGAGCCGGACAGGGTGGTAACTATGGCTACACCTTC. It is translated as CAWRAGQGGNYGYTF.

The chain has TRBV2 and TRBJ1-2; D is ambiguous. Germline V gene data show CDR1 as SNHLY and CDR2 as FYNNEI. Trimming cost V 5 bases and J 5 bases, with 9 bases left between them. The CDR3 spans 12 residues. Here the CDR3 DNA reads TGTGCCAGCAGTCCCCGGGTTTATGGCTACACCTTC. Amino acids: CASSPRVYGYTF.

The CDR3 coding sequence is TGTGCCAGCAGCCCCAGAGACAGGGGGATCAACACTGAAGCTTTCTTT. The encoded protein is CASSPRDRGINTEAFF. The chain combines TRBV7-9 with TRBJ1-1; the match to TRBD1 covers 9 bases. In germline, CDR1 is SEHNR, CDR2 FQNEAQ (reference sequence). J gave up 2 bases and V 5 bases, and 9 bases lay outside the gene matches. The CDR3 has 16 amino acids.

This clone has a handful of counts. The chain couples TRBV9 to TRBJ2-4; 9 positions agree with TRBD2. The CDR3 has 15 amino acids. Unmatched junction bases numbered 8, after V lost 0 bases and J lost 10 bases. CDR1 SGDLS and CDR2 YYNGEE come from the germline V gene. The CDR3: CASSVDGSGSAIQYF. The CDR3 nucleotides read TGTGCCAGCAGCGTAGATGGTAGCGGGAGTGCGATTCAGTACTTC.

This sequence joins TRBV5-1 and TRBJ2-1; D might be TRBD2 (6 bases). The CDR3 has 14 residues. In germline, CDR1 is SGHRS, CDR2 YFSETQ. The V and J ends lost 6 bases and 2 bases respectively, with 12 bases between them. The DNA for the CDR3 is TGCGCCAGCACGACGGGAGTCCCCTACAATGAGCAGTTCTTC. Translated: CASTTGVPYNEQFF. The complete variable domain, with remaining parts taken from reference TRBV5-1 and TRBJ2-1, reads KAGVTQTPRYLIKTRGQQVTLSCSPISGHRSVSWYQQTPGQGLQFLFEYFSETQRNKGNFPGRFSGRQFSNSRSEMNVSTLELGDSALYLCASTTGVPYNEQFFGPGTRLTVL.

The sample holds one count of this clone. CDR3 region: CASSGDWNTEAFF. Here the CDR3 DNA reads TGTGCCAGCAGTGGAGATTGGAACACTGAAGCTTTCTTT. This chain joins TRBV2 and TRBJ1-1; D uncertain. From germline, CDR1 is SNHLY and CDR2 FYNNEI. Trimming removed 4 bases at V and 1 base at J, with 7 bases between. The CDR3 extends over 13 amino acids.

The genes are TRBV5-4 and TRBJ2-3, with TRBD2 as a possible D gene (5 bases). V lost 0 bases, J lost 4 bases, and 12 bases lay in between. The germline gives CDR1 SGHNT, CDR2 YYREEE (reference sequence). The CDR3 spans 15 residues. The CDR3 is CASSLVAADPDTQYF. In DNA form, the CDR3 reads TGTGCCAGCAGCTTGGTGGCAGCGGACCCAGATACGCAGTATTTT.

The chain combines TRBV28 with TRBJ2-7; D is ambiguous. V was cut by 7 bases and J by 6 bases, with 19 bases left in between. The germline CDR1 and CDR2 sequences are MDHEN and SYDVKM. The CDR3 covers 14 residues. The CDR3 nucleotides are TGTGCCAGCATCCCTCGCGGCGGCGCGAGCGAGCAGTACTTC. Protein sequence: CASIPRGGASEQYF.

The chain is built from TRBV28 and TRBJ2-3, with TRBD2 matching over 9 bases. The CDR3 is 22 amino acids. Germline CDR1 is MDHEN and CDR2 is SYDVKM. The trim removed 1 base at V and 2 bases at J, leaving 22 bases unmatched. CDR3 nucleotide sequence: TGTGCCAGCAGTTTATTGGCGGGAGGGAGGGGGCGAAATGAGATGGACACAGATACGCAGTATTTT. Protein: CASSLLAGGRGRNEMDTDTQYF.

V usage is TRBV7-9 and J usage is TRBJ1-1; perhaps TRBD1 as D (6 bases). The CDR3 is 15 amino acids. The germline V and J ends were trimmed by 5 bases and 6 bases, with 19 bases remaining between them. CDR1 and CDR2 from the germline V gene are SEHNR and FQNEAQ (reference sequence). Here the CDR3 reads CASSPRGAQEPEAFF. As DNA, the CDR3 is TGTGCCAGCAGCCCACGGGGGGCGCAGGAGCCTGAAGCTTTCTTT.

The chain links TRBV10-1 to TRBJ2-7; D uncertain. From germline, CDR1 is WNHNN and CDR2 SYGVQD (reference sequence). Trimming took off 3 bases at V and 2 bases at J, with 11 bases between the two ends. The CDR3 contains 14 residues. The CDR3: CASSEDIPPYEQYF. The CDR3 DNA reads TGCGCCAGCAGTGAAGACATCCCACCCTACGAGCAGTACTTC.

The V and J genes are TRBV12-2 and TRBJ1-4; the D call in the table, TRBD1, was not verified against the DNA. TRBV12-2 is a pseudogene segment. This CDR3 has 16 residues. The CDR3 coding sequence is TGTGCAAGTCGCTTAACAGGTCTTGCAACTAATGAAAAACTGTTTTTT. It translates to CASRLTGLATNEKLFF.

The V and J genes are TRBV6-5 and TRBJ1-2, with a weak D call TRBD1 (6 bases). The germline CDR1 and CDR2 sequences are MNHEY and SVGAGI. Trimming stripped 4 bases from V and 0 bases from J, with 15 bases between. The CDR3 is made up of 16 amino acids. CDR3: CASSSTRTVPNYGYTF. In DNA form, the CDR3 reads TGTGCCAGCAGTTCAACCCGGACAGTTCCTAACTATGGCTACACCTTC.

This sequence joins TRBV5-1 and TRBJ2-7; 7 bases align to TRBD1. The CDR3 totals 12 residues. With V trimmed by 2 bases and J by 6 bases, 2 bases remained unmatched. Germline loops: CDR1 SGHRS, CDR2 YFSETQ. DNA for the CDR3: TGCGCCAGCAGCTTCTCAGGGGGCGAGCAGTACTTC. It codes for CASSFSGGEQYF.

A single count supports this clone. This chain connects TRBV18 to TRBJ2-1, with 7 nucleotides matching TRBD2. This CDR3 is built from 14 residues. With 2 bases clipped from V and 6 bases from J, the junction kept 4 bases outside the gene matches. CDR1 is KGHSH, CDR2 LQKENI, per germline. CDR3 nucleotide sequence: TGTGCCAGCTCACCAGGGGGGGGTCGCAATGAGCAGTTCTTC. It encodes CASSPGGGRNEQFF.

This clone was observed once. This rearrangement joins TRBV2 to TRBJ1-4, with no clear D. Trimming pared 6 bases from V and 0 bases from J, leaving 11 bases between. There are 15 residues in the CDR3. The germline CDR1 and CDR2 sequences are SNHLY and FYNNEI. The CDR3, as DNA: TGTGCCAGCAGCCCCTCGGGGACAACTAATGAAAAACTGTTTTTT. This translates into CASSPSGTTNEKLFF. Variable domain in full (rest from reference TRBV2 and TRBJ1-4): EPEVTQTPSHQVTQMGQEVILRCVPISNHLYFYWYRQILGQKVEFLVSFYNNEISEKSEIFDDQFSVERPDGSNFTLKIRSTKLEDSAMYFCASSPSGTTNEKLFFGSGTQLSVL.

This clone occurred a few times. The chain is built from TRBV5-6 and TRBJ2-5, with D perhaps TRBD2 (5 bases). The CDR3 covers 14 residues. Germline V gene data show CDR1 as SGHDT and CDR2 as YYEEEE. V dropped 4 bases and J dropped 5 bases, with 15 bases sitting between them. This CDR3 reads CASSRGSGFETQYF. In nucleotides, the CDR3 is TGTGCCAGCAGCCGAGGGTCCGGTTTCGAGACCCAGTACTTC.

This clone showed up just once. The chain uses TRBV28 and TRBJ2-7; 8 bases are a match to TRBD2. Looked up from germline, CDR1 is MDHEN and CDR2 is SYDVKM. V lost 1 base to trimming and J lost 0 bases; unmatched junction nucleotides: 5. This CDR3 is 16 amino acids long. CDR3 DNA: TGTGCCAGCAGTTTATCCGACGGGAGGGCCTCCTACGAGCAGTACTTC. Translation gives CASSLSDGRASYEQYF.

V usage is TRBV18 and J usage is TRBJ1-3; possible D gene TRBD1, 5 bases. Deletions cut 3 bases from V and 1 base from J, with 10 bases between. Germline assignment: CDR1 KGHSH and CDR2 LQKENI. The CDR3 is 15 residues long. CDR3 sequence: CASSPSQGSGNTIYF. In DNA form, the CDR3 reads TGTGCCAGCTCACCTTCGCAGGGATCTGGAAACACCATATATTTT.

V gene TRBV12-5 combines with J gene TRBJ2-2; 9 bases agree with TRBD2. The V and J ends lost 6 bases and 3 bases, in that order; junction bases with no gene match: 5. The CDR3 is 15 amino acids. Germline CDR1 LGHNT, CDR2 FRNRAP. The CDR3 here is CASGTGTSYTGELFF. CDR3 coding DNA: TGTGCTAGTGGAACCGGGACTAGCTACACCGGGGAGCTGTTTTTT.